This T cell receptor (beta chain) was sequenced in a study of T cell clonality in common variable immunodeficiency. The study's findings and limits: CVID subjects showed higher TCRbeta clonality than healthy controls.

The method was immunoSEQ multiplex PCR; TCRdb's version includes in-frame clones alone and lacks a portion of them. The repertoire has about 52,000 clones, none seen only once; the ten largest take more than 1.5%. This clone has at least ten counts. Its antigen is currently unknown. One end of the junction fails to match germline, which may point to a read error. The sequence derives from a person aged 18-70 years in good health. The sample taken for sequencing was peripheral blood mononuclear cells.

The CDR3 sequence is CASSLAGGYQETQYF. The CDR3 DNA, read in part, is TGTGCTAGCAGCTTGGCGGGGGGCTACCAAGAGACC. This chain links TRBV7-7 with TRBJ2-5; 8 bases align to TRBD2. The read falls 3 residues short of the CDR3 end, and the missing part is taken from the germline J gene. This CDR3 is 15 amino acids long. Germline-derived CDR1 and CDR2 are SSHAT and FNYEAQ (reference sequence).